This passage covers 21 T cell receptor beta chains from one sample sequenced in a study of identical twins. A single record per CDR3 protein comes from TCRdb applying MiXCR to the 5' RACE reads. Among about 220,000 distinct CDR3 sequences, approximately 7.8% were seen once, and the ten largest hold more than 5%. These records were also assigned to another study, of yellow fever vaccine responses in identical twins.

Specimen: CD8+ T cells sorted from blood. These receptors were taken from a woman between 18 and 29 years old in good health.

Ten or more counts support this clonotype. The J gene is TRBJ1-1, the V gene TRBV4-1; D gene uncertain. Germline V CDR1 and CDR2: MGHRA, YSYEKL. The V gene lost 2 bases and the J gene lost 0 bases, with 7 bases spanning the gap. The CDR3 is 14 residues long. The CDR3 coding sequence is TGCGCCAGCAGCCAATACTCCATGAACACTGAAGCTTTCTTT. Its protein is CASSQYSMNTEAFF.

This clonotype was counted a few times. The chain uses TRBV21-1 and TRBJ2-7; the table's D gene call, TRBD2, was not cross checked with the DNA. TRBV21-1 is reported as a pseudogene. The length of the CDR3 is 18 residues. The DNA of the CDR3 is TGTGCCAGCAGCAAAGGGAGAACTAGCGGGGTTAACTCCTACGAGCAGTACGTC. This translates into CASSKGRTSGVNSYEQYV.

The V gene is TRBV6-5, the J gene TRBJ2-7; 7 bases agree with TRBD1. J lost 5 bases, V lost 0 bases, and 1 base had no gene match. CDR1 and CDR2 from the germline V gene are MNHEY and SVGAGI. The CDR3 loop spans 13 amino acids. CDR3 in DNA: TGTGCCAGCAGTTACTCGGACAGGAACGAGCAGTACTTC. This codes for CASSYSDRNEQYF.

Only a few counts were recorded for this clonotype. V is TRBV4-1 and J is TRBJ1-2, with TRBD1 identical over 9 bases. The CDR3 is 14 amino acids. CDR1 MGHRA and CDR2 YSYEKL come from the germline V gene. V was pared by 7 bases and J by 11 bases, with 14 bases of the junction left unmatched. The CDR3 region is CASTQDRGRTSYTF. Written as DNA, the CDR3 is TGCGCCAGCACCCAGGACAGGGGTAGGACTAGTTACACCTTC.

This clonotype was recorded a few times. The chain has TRBV6-2 or TRBV6-3 and TRBJ2-7, with D tentatively TRBD2 (6 bases). Trimming stripped 4 bases from V and 3 bases from J, with 22 bases between. The CDR3 has 17 amino acids. CDR1 and CDR2 (germline): MNHEY, SVGEGT. This chain's CDR3 is CASSSPGRETTYYEQYF. In DNA, the CDR3 is TGTGCCAGCAGTTCCCCAGGGCGGGAAACCACGTACTACGAGCAGTACTTC.

This clonotype has more than one count but fewer than ten. The chain has TRBV7-9 and TRBJ2-5; D is possibly TRBD2 (6 bases). Germline CDR1 reads SEHNR; CDR2 reads FQNEAQ (reference sequence). Trimming cost V 1 base and J 4 bases, with 13 bases left between them. CDR3 length: 15 residues. CDR3 DNA: TGTGCCAGCAGCTTAGTCTCGTTCGGGGGAGAGACCCAGTACTTC. Translating gives CASSLVSFGGETQYF.

This clonotype was seen a handful of times. V usage is TRBV5-1 and J usage is TRBJ2-2; 9 positions match TRBD2. CDR1 is SGHRS, CDR2 YFSETQ, per germline. The ends lost 7 bases at V and 4 bases at J; junction bases unmatched: 17. The CDR3 runs to 18 residues. In nucleotides, the CDR3 is TGCGCCAGCGGTCAAGACCCGGTTAGCGGGAGAGGCACCGGGGAGCTGTTTTTT. Translated, it gives CASGQDPVSGRGTGELFF.

This clonotype was observed a few times. The chain links TRBV6-1 to TRBJ1-1; 10 positions agree with TRBD1. Germline V gives CDR1 MNHNS, CDR2 SASEGT. Trimming at V came to 5 bases and at J to 3 bases, leaving 6 bases not matched to a gene. The CDR3 length is 15 residues. CDR3 sequence: CASSPTGGRDTEAFF. The CDR3 coding sequence is TGTGCCAGCAGTCCGACAGGGGGCAGGGACACTGAAGCTTTCTTT.

The chain recombines TRBV2 with TRBJ2-4, with 7 bases aligning to TRBD1. Trimming cost V 5 bases and J 6 bases; bases outside gene matches: 16. Germline lookup yields CDR1 SNHLY and CDR2 FYNNEI. The CDR3 loop spans 17 amino acids. The CDR3 here is CASSPESRQGGGNIQYF. The CDR3 nucleotides are TGTGCCAGCAGTCCGGAGAGTCGACAGGGTGGGGGAAACATTCAGTACTTC.

This clonotype showed up just a few times. The CDR3 nucleotides read TGCAGCGTTGAAGAGGGCCTAGCGGGAGTCAATGAGCAGTTCTTC. Amino acids: CSVEEGLAGVNEQFF. The V gene is TRBV29-1, the J gene TRBJ2-1; the match to TRBD2 covers 10 bases. V gave up 0 bases and J gave up 6 bases; unmatched junction bases: 5. The CDR3 is 15 amino acids. Germline CDR1 and CDR2: SQVTM and ANQGSEA.

This clonotype showed up just once. The rearrangement links TRBV10-3 to TRBJ2-5, with 7 nucleotides matching TRBD2. The trim removed 8 bases at V and 2 bases at J, leaving 17 bases unmatched. The CDR3 runs 17 residues. Germline V gives CDR1 ENHRY, CDR2 SYGVKD. The CDR3 protein is CAICQNPGLSIQETQYF. In DNA, the CDR3 is TGTGCCATCTGCCAAAACCCGGGACTAAGCATACAAGAGACCCAGTACTTC.

This clonotype has more than one count but fewer than ten. This chain joins TRBV2 and TRBJ2-7; 7 bases agree with TRBD2. V lost 8 bases and J lost 6; bases outside the gene matches: 7. CDR1 and CDR2 from the germline V gene are SNHLY and FYNNEI. The CDR3 covers 12 residues. The CDR3 nucleotides are TGTGCCAGCTCGGAGACTAGCCGCGAGCAGTACTTC. Translation: CASSETSREQYF.

This clonotype has more than one count but fewer than ten. This chain joins TRBV19 and TRBJ1-1; weak D call: TRBD1 (6 bases). Per germline, CDR1 LNHDA and CDR2 SQIVND (reference sequence). This CDR3 spans 15 amino acids. Trimming stripped 5 bases from V and 8 bases from J, with 21 bases between. CDR3 sequence: CASSPDRTRAVEAFF. Written as DNA, the CDR3 is TGTGCCAGTAGTCCAGACAGGACTCGGGCTGTAGAAGCTTTCTTT.

This clonotype showed up many times. The CDR3 reads CASSLAPYEQYV. The CDR3 region has the DNA TGTGCCAGCAGTTTAGCACCCTACGAGCAGTACGTC. The chain is built from TRBV28 and TRBJ2-7, with unresolved D. The CDR3 is 12 amino acids. The V end lost 2 bases, the J end lost 2 bases, and 4 bases lay between the germline ends. In germline, CDR1 is MDHEN, CDR2 SYDVKM.

The chain couples TRBV12-3 or TRBV12-4 to TRBJ2-1; the match to TRBD2 covers 13 bases. This CDR3 region has 16 residues. With V trimmed by 6 bases and J by 8 bases, 10 bases remained unmatched. CDR3 nucleotides: TGTGCCAGCAGCACTAGCGGGAGGGCCCCATTAGATGAGCAGTTCTTC. It specifies CASSTSGRAPLDEQFF.

This clonotype appeared many times. The chain couples TRBV10-3 to TRBJ2-1; D not certain. Deletions cut 3 bases from V and 4 bases from J, with 4 bases between. Germline V gene data show CDR1 as ENHRY and CDR2 as SYGVKD. The CDR3 sequence is 12 residues long. The CDR3, as DNA: TGTGCCATCAGTGATGCGTACAATGAGCAGTTCTTC. Its protein product is CAISDAYNEQFF.

This clonotype was detected many times. The CDR3 protein is CSVVIWQGTNTGELFF. Here the CDR3 DNA reads TGCAGCGTTGTAATTTGGCAGGGGACGAACACCGGGGAGCTGTTTTTT. The chain employs TRBV29-1 and TRBJ2-2, with TRBD1 as a possible D gene (6 bases). CDR3 length: 16 amino acids. Germline CDR1 reads SQVTM; CDR2 reads ANQGSEA. V was pared by 4 bases and J by 0 bases, with 15 bases between.

This clonotype was picked up many times. The rearrangement links TRBV3-1 to TRBJ2-1; the D is unclear. The CDR3 is 14 residues long. Per the germline V gene, CDR1 is LGHDT and CDR2 is YNNKEL (reference sequence). Trimming pared 3 bases from V and 8 bases from J, leaving 14 bases between. The chain's CDR3 is CASSQAVYGDEQFF. The CDR3, as DNA: TGTGCCAGCAGCCAGGCCGTTTATGGCGATGAGCAGTTCTTC.

The chain carries TRBV6-2 or TRBV6-3 and TRBJ2-3; D perhaps matches TRBD2 (5 bases). Germline CDR1 and CDR2: MNHEY and SVGEGT. This CDR3 has 15 residues. The V end lost 8 bases, the J end lost 5 bases, and 20 bases lay between the germline ends. Written as DNA, the CDR3 is TGTGCCAGCTTAAGGACTCGGCCGTTCGGAGATACGCAGTATTTT. Translated, it gives CASLRTRPFGDTQYF.

The rearrangement uses TRBV19 and TRBJ2-1; TRBD1 aligns across 8 bases. J gave up 15 bases and V 6 bases, and 13 bases lay outside the gene matches. The CDR3 is 13 amino acids. Per the germline V gene, CDR1 is LNHDA and CDR2 is SQIVND (reference sequence). CDR3: CASRGTGHRVWFF. The CDR3 nucleotides read TGTGCCAGTAGAGGGACAGGCCACCGGGTCTGGTTCTTC. Combining the CDR3 with reference TRBV19 and TRBJ2-1 gives the whole variable domain DGGITQSPKYLFRKEGQNVTLSCEQNLNHDAMYWYRQDPGQGLRLIYYSQIVNDFQKGDIAEGYSVSREKKESFPLTVTSAQKNPTAFYLCASRGTGHRVWFFGPGTRLTVL.

The sample holds a few counts of this clonotype. The rearrangement links TRBV10-3 to TRBJ2-5, with D maybe TRBD2 (6 bases). V lost 5 bases, J lost 5 bases, and 15 bases lay in between. The CDR3 loop spans 14 amino acids. Per germline, CDR1 ENHRY and CDR2 SYGVKD. CDR3 loop: CAISSGERQETQYF. CDR3 in DNA: TGTGCCATCAGTTCGGGGGAGAGGCAGGAGACCCAGTACTTC.